The 26 T cell receptor beta chains given below trace back to one sample, sequenced in a study of spatial heterogeneity in lung cancer. For these receptors, no antigen is known. TCRdb ran MiXCR on the 5' RACE reads and lists one entry per CDR3 protein. The table has about 10,000 distinct CDR3 sequences, roughly 10% seen once. The time point denotes: sample taken at primary tumor resection. Findings and caveats of the study: It was found that expanded intratumoral alpha and beta TCR counts tracked tumor mutation counts.

The material was lung tumor tissue, obtained at surgery. The receptors derive from a female donor with early-stage non-small cell lung cancer.

This clonotype has just one count. Since a much larger clone is just one base distant, this may be a read error. The chain has TRBV9 and TRBJ2-5; TRBD1 is a possible D gene (5 bases). Germline V CDR1 and CDR2: SGDLS, YYNGEE. Trimming cost V 6 bases and J 1 base, with 16 bases left between them. The CDR3 runs to 15 residues. CDR3 nucleotides: TGTGCCAGCACCGAAGGGGTAGATTGCCAAGAGACCCAGTACTTC. It encodes CASTEGVDCQETQYF.

This clonotype has at least ten counts. J is TRBJ2-3 and V is TRBV28, with 8 bases matching TRBD1. Germline CDR1 MDHEN, CDR2 SYDVKM. Losses at the gene ends were 1 base for V and 0 bases for J; bases not matched to a gene: 6. This CDR3 has 17 amino acids. The CDR3 spells CASSLSTGQGSTDTQYF. The CDR3 DNA is TGTGCCAGCAGTTTATCTACTGGACAGGGTAGCACAGATACGCAGTATTTT. The variable domain in full, with the rest retrieved from reference TRBV28 and TRBJ2-3, is DVKVTQSSRYLVKRTGEKVFLECVQDMDHENMFWYRQDPGLGLRLIYFSYDVKMKEKGDIPEGYSVSREKKERFSLILESASTNQTSMYLCASSLSTGQGSTDTQYFGPGTRLTVL.

This clonotype was observed many times. A read error is possible here, since a much larger clone lies one base away. The chain joins TRBV4-1 to TRBJ2-7; perhaps TRBD1 as D (7 bases). The V gene's germline CDR1 is MGHRA and CDR2 YSYEKL. The CDR3 runs to 16 residues. CDR3 loop: CASSQEPQGGAYDQYF. The CDR3 region has the DNA TGCGCCAGCAGCCAAGAACCCCAGGGGGGAGCGTACGATCAGTACTTC.

By share, this clonotype counts as large (0.1 to 1%). V is TRBV6-1 and J is TRBJ1-5; unclear D gene. The CDR3 length is 12 residues. Trimming pared 3 bases from V and 4 bases from J, leaving 4 bases between. The V gene's germline CDR1 is MNHNS and CDR2 SASEGT. The CDR3 DNA sequence: TGTGCCAGCAGTGAGGGTAATCAGCCCCAGCATTTT. It yields the protein CASSEGNQPQHF.

This clonotype was recorded a few times. This chain links TRBV7-9 with TRBJ1-2; maybe TRBD1 (5 bases). CDR1 is SEHNR, CDR2 FQNEAQ, per germline (reference sequence). The V gene lost 0 bases and the J gene lost 6 bases, with 17 bases spanning the gap. CDR3 length: 16 residues. The CDR3, as DNA: TGTGCCAGCAGCTTAGCGTGGCAGGGCGAACTAGATGGCTACACCTTC. Translation gives CASSLAWQGELDGYTF.

A single count supports this clonotype. The chain combines TRBV18 with TRBJ2-1; D is undetermined. The CDR3 has 13 residues. The germline V gene has CDR1 KGHSH and CDR2 LQKENI. V was pared by 3 bases and J by 8 bases, with 11 bases between. CDR3 sequence reads: CASSPRADYEQFF. The DNA for the CDR3 is TGTGCCAGCTCACCCCGGGCCGATTATGAGCAGTTCTTC.

This clonotype was detected a few times. This chain uses TRBV9 with TRBJ2-2, with D unclear. V shed 0 bases and J shed 3 bases, with 0 bases lying between them. The CDR3 has 12 residues. Germline loops: CDR1 SGDLS, CDR2 YYNGEE. CDR3 nucleotide sequence: TGTGCCAGCAGCGTAGACACCGGGGAGCTGTTTTTT. Its protein is CASSVDTGELFF.

The CDR3 coding sequence is TGTGCCAGCAGTACCGACTACCTTTCCTACAATGAGCAGTTCTTC. This encodes CASSTDYLSYNEQFF. V and J are TRBV6-5 and TRBJ2-1; TRBD2 might be the D (5 bases). The CDR3 runs 15 residues. The V and J ends lost 5 bases and 1 base respectively, with 12 bases between them. Germline CDR1 and CDR2: MNHEY and SVGAGI.

By frequency in the sample, this clonotype is medium-sized (0.01 to 0.1%). This chain uses TRBV6-2 or TRBV6-3 with TRBJ2-7; possibly TRBD1 or TRBD2 for D (5 bases each). V was clipped by 6 bases and J by 5 bases, with 23 bases between them. This CDR3 spans 16 amino acids. Germline CDR1 MNHEY, CDR2 SVGEGT. This chain's CDR3 is CASSTGTSRFGHEQYF. DNA of the CDR3: TGTGCCAGCAGCACCGGGACGTCTCGGTTTGGCCACGAGCAGTACTTC.

This clonotype was observed many times. V and J are TRBV28 and TRBJ2-3, with 9 bases aligning to TRBD2. Germline V gene sequence: CDR1 MDHEN, CDR2 SYDVKM. The CDR3 runs 14 residues. J gave up 7 bases and V 5 bases, and 7 bases lay outside the gene matches. CDR3 sequence reads: CASSSSGRGYTQYF. The CDR3 coding sequence is TGTGCCAGCAGTAGTAGCGGGAGAGGGTATACGCAGTATTTT.

The chain uses TRBV5-1 and TRBJ2-5, with D possibly matching TRBD2 (6 bases). V gave up 4 bases and J gave up 5 bases, with 15 bases separating them. There are 14 residues in the CDR3. Germline V gene lookup returns CDR1 SGHRS and CDR2 YFSETQ. DNA for the CDR3: TGCGCCAGCAGCCTCGGAGGGACCCGGGAGACCCAGTACTTC. Its translation is CASSLGGTRETQYF.

The chain carries TRBV11-2 and TRBJ2-2, with D possibly matching TRBD2 (6 bases). Trimming cost V 6 bases and J 6 bases, with 20 bases left between them. Germline V gives CDR1 SGHAT, CDR2 FQNNGV. The CDR3 spans 16 residues. The CDR3 DNA sequence: TGTGCCAGCAGAGAGGGAGGCGGTTTAATATCCGGGGAGCTGTTTTTT. Translation gives CASREGGGLISGELFF.

In this sample, this clonotype turned up many times. For the CDR3, the DNA is TGTGCCAGCAGTACCTTTTCTACAGGGGCTGAGCAGTTCTTC. This encodes CASSTFSTGAEQFF. V gene TRBV6-2 or TRBV6-3 combines with J gene TRBJ2-1, with 7 bases fitting TRBD1. The CDR3 totals 14 residues. V was clipped by 5 bases and J by 9 bases; unmatched bases: 10. CDR1 is MNHEY and CDR2 is SVGEGT in the germline V gene.

The chain is built from TRBV12-3 or TRBV12-4 and TRBJ1-2, with 8 bases lining up with TRBD1. The CDR3 spans 16 residues. J was trimmed by 2 bases and V by 7 bases; bases with no gene match: 12. CDR3 loop: CASTSSAGGVNYGYTF. Written as DNA, the CDR3 is TGTGCCAGCACCTCTTCAGCAGGGGGCGTAAACTATGGCTACACCTTC.

This clonotype appeared many times. This rearrangement joins TRBV27 to TRBJ1-1; 7 bases agree with TRBD1. Looked up from germline, CDR1 is MNHEY and CDR2 is SMNVEV (reference sequence). V lost 6 bases, J lost 5 bases, and 12 bases stayed unmatched. The CDR3 consists of 15 residues. CDR3 bases: TGTGCCAGCAGGAAAAAACAGGGGCGAGGTACTGAAGCTTTCTTT. It yields the protein CASRKKQGRGTEAFF.

The J gene is TRBJ1-2, the V gene TRBV29-1; D is perhaps TRBD1 (5 bases). Trimming shortened V by 5 bases and J by 6 bases, and 13 bases separated the two germline ends. Germline values: CDR1 SQVTM, CDR2 ANQGSEA. This CDR3 region has 12 residues. The CDR3 loop reads CSVRDGRDGYTF. The CDR3 DNA sequence: TGCAGCGTTCGGGACGGCCGGGATGGCTACACCTTC.

This clonotype is deemed medium-sized. The V gene is TRBV11-1, the J gene TRBJ1-2; no clear D. V gave up 0 bases and J gave up 4 bases, with 9 bases separating them. CDR3 size: 14 residues. Per the germline V gene, CDR1 is SGHAT and CDR2 is FQDESV (reference sequence). CDR3 residues: CASSLAAQPYGYTF. The CDR3 DNA reads as TGTGCCAGCAGCTTAGCGGCCCAGCCCTATGGCTACACCTTC.

This clonotype is labeled medium-sized. The chain is built from TRBV5-4 and TRBJ1-2; a weak D match, TRBD1 (5 bases). Looked up from germline, CDR1 is SGHNT and CDR2 is YYREEE (reference sequence). The germline V and J ends were trimmed by 4 bases and 8 bases, with 15 bases remaining between them. CDR3 size: 13 residues. This CDR3 reads CASSLVGGKGYTF. Written as DNA, the CDR3 is TGTGCCAGCAGCCTCGTGGGGGGGAAAGGCTACACCTTC.

This clonotype was recorded many times. The chain uses TRBV5-1 and TRBJ2-5, with a tentative D call TRBD2 (8 bases). Germline CDR1 reads SGHRS; CDR2 reads YFSETQ. This CDR3 spans 18 amino acids. V was pared by 4 bases and J by 1 base, with 23 bases between. The CDR3 loop is CASSPSGSNRGVQETQYF. CDR3 DNA sequence: TGCGCCAGCAGCCCCAGCGGGAGTAACAGGGGAGTCCAAGAGACCCAGTACTTC. Full variable domain (outside the CDR3, taken from reference TRBV5-1 and TRBJ2-5): KAGVTQTPRYLIKTRGQQVTLSCSPISGHRSVSWYQQTPGQGLQFLFEYFSETQRNKGNFPGRFSGRQFSNSRSEMNVSTLELGDSALYLCASSPSGSNRGVQETQYFGPGTRLLVL.

In this sample, this clonotype is medium-sized (0.01 to 0.1%). This rearrangement joins TRBV5-1 to TRBJ2-1; 9 bases map to TRBD1. The CDR3 consists of 14 residues. Germline-derived CDR1 and CDR2 are SGHRS and YFSETQ. The V gene end was trimmed by 6 bases and the J gene end by 6 bases; junction bases not matched to a gene: 7. The DNA for the CDR3 is TGCGCCAGCACCCGGACAGGGGAATTCAATGAGCAGTTCTTC. Its translation: CASTRTGEFNEQFF.

This clonotype was observed at least ten times. The rearrangement uses TRBV4-1 and TRBJ2-2; D is unclear. The V gene's germline CDR1 is MGHRA and CDR2 YSYEKL. This CDR3 is 15 amino acids long. With 5 bases removed from V and 1 base from J, the gap between germline ends came to 11 bases. The CDR3 here is CASSFRGGNTGELFF. The CDR3 bases are TGCGCCAGCAGCTTTCGCGGCGGGAACACCGGGGAGCTGTTTTTT.

This clonotype is medium-sized within its sample. The chain is built from TRBV3-1 and TRBJ2-1; 12 positions match TRBD1. There are 17 residues in the CDR3. Looked up from germline, CDR1 is LGHDT and CDR2 is YNNKEL (reference sequence). After removal of 4 bases from V and 10 bases from J, the junction contained 14 bases not matched to a gene. The CDR3 nucleotides read TGTGCCAGCAGCCGCGGACCTTCAGGGACAGGGGGCAGGGAGCAGTTCTTC. Amino acids: CASSRGPSGTGGREQFF.

With respect to this clonotype: This may stem from a read error, because a much larger clone lies one nucleotide away. J is TRBJ1-1 and V is TRBV3-1; TRBD1 might be the D (5 bases). This CDR3 is built from 15 residues. From germline, CDR1 is LGHDT and CDR2 YNNKEL (reference sequence). V shed 3 bases and J shed 3 bases, with 14 bases lying between them. The chain's CDR3 is CASSQQGQVDTEAFF. CDR3 bases: TGTGCCAGCAGCCAGCAAGGACAAGTGGACACTGAAGCTTTCTTT.

The J gene is TRBJ2-7, the V gene TRBV5-6; tentative D call: TRBD1 (5 bases). V lost 1 base and J 4 bases, leaving 6 bases between the germline ends. Germline V gene data show CDR1 as SGHDT and CDR2 as YYEEEE. CDR3 length equals 12 residues. CDR3 in DNA: TGTGCCAGCAGCTTGACAGGTTACGAGCAGTACTTC. Translating it yields CASSLTGYEQYF.

V usage is TRBV10-3 and J usage is TRBJ1-5; the D gene is possibly TRBD1 (5 bases). Trimming shortened V by 3 bases and J by 5 bases, and 8 bases separated the two germline ends. The CDR3 sequence is 13 residues long. Germline V CDR1 and CDR2: ENHRY, SYGVKD. In DNA, the CDR3 is TGTGCCATCAGTGACAGGGTAGATCAGCCCCAGCATTTT. As protein: CAISDRVDQPQHF.

This clonotype was detected ten times or more. The CDR3: CASSPDGGWDEQYF. The CDR3 nucleotides are TGTGCCAGCAGCCCAGATGGGGGGTGGGACGAGCAGTACTTC. This chain joins TRBV9 and TRBJ2-7; D might be TRBD2 (6 bases). The germline V and J ends were trimmed by 4 bases and 5 bases, with 16 bases remaining between them. Germline CDR1 is SGDLS and CDR2 is YYNGEE. This CDR3 has 14 amino acids.